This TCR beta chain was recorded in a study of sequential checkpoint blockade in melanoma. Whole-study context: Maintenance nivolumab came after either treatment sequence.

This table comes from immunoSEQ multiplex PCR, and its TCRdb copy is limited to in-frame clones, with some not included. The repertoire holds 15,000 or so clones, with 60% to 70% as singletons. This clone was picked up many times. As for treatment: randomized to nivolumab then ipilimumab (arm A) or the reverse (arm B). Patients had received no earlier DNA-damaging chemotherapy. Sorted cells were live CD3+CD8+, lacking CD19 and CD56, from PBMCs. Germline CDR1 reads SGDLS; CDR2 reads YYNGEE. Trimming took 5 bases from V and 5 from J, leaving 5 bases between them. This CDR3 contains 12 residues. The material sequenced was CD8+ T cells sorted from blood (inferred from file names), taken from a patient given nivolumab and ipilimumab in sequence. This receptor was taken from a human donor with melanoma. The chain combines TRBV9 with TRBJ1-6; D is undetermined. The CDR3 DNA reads TGTGCCAGCAGTTCCAATAATTCACCCCTCCACTTT. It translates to CASSSNNSPLHF.